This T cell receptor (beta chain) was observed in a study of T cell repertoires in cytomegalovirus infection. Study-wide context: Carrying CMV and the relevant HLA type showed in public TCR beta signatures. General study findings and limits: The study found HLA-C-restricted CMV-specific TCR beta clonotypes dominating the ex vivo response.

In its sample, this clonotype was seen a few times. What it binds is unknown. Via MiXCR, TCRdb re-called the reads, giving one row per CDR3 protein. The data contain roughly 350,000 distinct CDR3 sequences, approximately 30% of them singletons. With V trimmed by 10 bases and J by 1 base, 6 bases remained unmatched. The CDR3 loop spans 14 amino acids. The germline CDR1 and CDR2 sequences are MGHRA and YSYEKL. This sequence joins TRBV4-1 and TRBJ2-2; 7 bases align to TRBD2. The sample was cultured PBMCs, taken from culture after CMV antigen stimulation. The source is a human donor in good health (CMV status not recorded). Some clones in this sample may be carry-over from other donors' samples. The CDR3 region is CATSSGKNTGELFF. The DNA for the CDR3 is TGCGCCACCTCTAGCGGCAAGAACACCGGGGAGCTGTTTTTT.